The rows below give T cell receptor beta chains drawn from one sample of a study of cytomegalovirus exposure and HLA in healthy donors. Only in-frame clones appear in the TCRdb table, and some are missing; sequencing was by immunoSEQ multiplex PCR. This sample has 130,000 to 150,000 clones, with 64% found just once. The sequencing sample was made of PBMCs. Receptors were obtained from a woman aged 25-40 years in good health and CMV-seropositive. Each CDR3 is given with its conserved first and last residue. Fields, in order: J gene, CDR3 length, clone size, D gene, V gene, CDR3 protein, CDR3 DNA. A D gene is named only where the DNA matches it firmly. Clone size is stated in some rows and not others, as once, few, many or a class when expanded.

j_call: TRBJ1-6
cdr3_length: 17
clone_size: NA
d_call: NA
v_call: TRBV9
cdr3_aa: CASSVLCVGAPRAPLHF
cdr3_nt: TGTGCCAGCAGCGTACTTTGTGTGGGGGCGCCTCGAGCACCCCTCCACTTT

j_call: TRBJ2-5
cdr3_length: 14
clone_size: NA
d_call: TRBD2
v_call: TRBV2
cdr3_aa: CASQTSGGPETQYF
cdr3_nt: TGTGCCAGCCAGACTAGCGGGGGCCCGGAGACCCAGTACTTC

j_call: TRBJ2-5
cdr3_length: 13
clone_size: NA
d_call: NA
v_call: TRBV7-2
cdr3_aa: CASSFRGQETQYF
cdr3_nt: TGTGCCAGCAGCTTCCGGGGACAAGAGACCCAGTACTTC

j_call: TRBJ1-3
cdr3_length: 16
clone_size: once
d_call: TRBD1
v_call: TRBV9
cdr3_aa: CASSATGLPSGNTIYF
cdr3_nt: TGTGCCAGCAGCGCGACAGGGTTGCCCTCTGGAAACACCATATATTTT

j_call: TRBJ2-7
cdr3_length: 15
clone_size: NA
d_call: NA
v_call: TRBV30
cdr3_aa: CAWTPLGQAGYEQYF
cdr3_nt: TGTGCCTGGACCCCTCTTGGTCAGGCAGGCTACGAGCAGTACTTC

j_call: TRBJ1-3
cdr3_length: 18
clone_size: NA
d_call: TRBD1
v_call: TRBV5-1
cdr3_aa: CASSSVTGQGISGNTIYF
cdr3_nt: TGCGCCAGCAGCTCTGTAACAGGACAGGGAATCTCTGGAAACACCATATATTTT

j_call: TRBJ2-1
cdr3_length: 15
clone_size: NA
d_call: TRBD2
v_call: TRBV27
cdr3_aa: CASKIFPDREDEQFF
cdr3_nt: TGTGCCAGCAAAATATTCCCCGACCGGGAGGATGAGCAGTTCTTC

j_call: TRBJ2-7
cdr3_length: 13
clone_size: NA
d_call: NA
v_call: TRBV6-6
cdr3_aa: CASSYSPLHEQYF
cdr3_nt: TGTGCCAGCAGTTACTCCCCCCTCCACGAGCAGTACTTC

j_call: TRBJ2-3
cdr3_length: 14
clone_size: NA
d_call: TRBD1
v_call: TRBV6-4
cdr3_aa: CASSAETGTHTQYF
cdr3_nt: TGTGCCAGCAGTGCCGAGACAGGGACGCATACGCAGTATTTT

j_call: TRBJ1-2
cdr3_length: 18
clone_size: few
d_call: TRBD1
v_call: TRBV4-1
cdr3_aa: CASSQTFSDRAKNYGYTF
cdr3_nt: TGCGCCAGCAGCCAAACTTTCTCCGACAGGGCGAAAAACTATGGCTACACCTTC

j_call: TRBJ2-5
cdr3_length: 16
clone_size: few
d_call: NA
v_call: TRBV6-5
cdr3_aa: CASSYDLARSRETQYF
cdr3_nt: TGTGCCAGCAGTTACGACCTAGCGCGCTCCCGAGAGACCCAGTACTTC

j_call: TRBJ2-7
cdr3_length: 17
clone_size: NA
d_call: TRBD2
v_call: TRBV5-1
cdr3_aa: CASSSEGLAGPDYEQYF
cdr3_nt: TGCGCCAGCAGCTCCGAGGGACTAGCGGGACCCGACTACGAGCAGTACTTC

j_call: TRBJ1-1
cdr3_length: 16
clone_size: NA
d_call: NA
v_call: TRBV5-1
cdr3_aa: CASSPPLQGMNTEAFF
cdr3_nt: TGCGCCAGCAGCCCTCCCCTACAGGGAATGAACACTGAAGCTTTCTTT

j_call: TRBJ1-2
cdr3_length: 13
clone_size: NA
d_call: NA
v_call: TRBV5-1
cdr3_aa: CASSSQEGYGYTF
cdr3_nt: TGCGCCAGCAGCTCTCAGGAGGGCTATGGCTACACCTTC

j_call: TRBJ1-1
cdr3_length: 14
clone_size: few
d_call: TRBD1
v_call: TRBV6-1
cdr3_aa: CASSDTGEATEAFF
cdr3_nt: TGTGCCAGCAGTGACACAGGGGAGGCCACTGAAGCTTTCTTT

j_call: TRBJ1-5
cdr3_length: 13
clone_size: NA
d_call: NA
v_call: TRBV6-6
cdr3_aa: CASGPYSNQPQHF
cdr3_nt: TGTGCCAGCGGGCCGTATAGCAATCAGCCCCAGCATTTT

j_call: TRBJ1-1
cdr3_length: 13
clone_size: NA
d_call: NA
v_call: TRBV11-2
cdr3_aa: CASSVGQNTEAFF
cdr3_nt: TGTGCCAGCAGCGTGGGACAGAACACTGAAGCTTTCTTT

j_call: TRBJ2-3
cdr3_length: 16
clone_size: NA
d_call: NA
v_call: TRBV7-8
cdr3_aa: CASSLRSAMSTDTQYF
cdr3_nt: TGTGCCAGCAGCTTACGGTCCGCAATGAGCACAGATACGCAGTATTTT

j_call: TRBJ2-2
cdr3_length: 15
clone_size: few
d_call: NA
v_call: TRBV5-1
cdr3_aa: CASSLGTENTGELFF
cdr3_nt: TGCGCCAGCAGCTTGGGGACAGAGAACACCGGGGAGCTGTTTTTT

j_call: TRBJ2-3
cdr3_length: 15
clone_size: NA
d_call: NA
v_call: TRBV5-1
cdr3_aa: CASSLGGSRTDTQYF
cdr3_nt: TGCGCCAGCAGCCTCGGGGGATCACGCACAGATACGCAGTATTTT

j_call: TRBJ1-4
cdr3_length: 18
clone_size: NA
d_call: NA
v_call: TRBV4-1
cdr3_aa: CASKRGRGERLTNEKLFF
cdr3_nt: TGCGCCAGCAAGCGGGGTAGGGGGGAAAGACTCACTAATGAAAAACTGTTTTTT

j_call: TRBJ2-7
cdr3_length: 15
clone_size: once
d_call: TRBD2
v_call: TRBV5-1
cdr3_aa: CASSLMLAGVDEQYF
cdr3_nt: TGCGCCAGCAGCTTGATGCTAGCGGGAGTAGATGAGCAGTACTTC

j_call: TRBJ1-3
cdr3_length: 14
clone_size: NA
d_call: NA
v_call: TRBV6-1
cdr3_aa: CASSGRWSGNTIYF
cdr3_nt: TGTGCCAGCAGTGGGAGGTGGTCTGGAAACACCATATATTTT

j_call: TRBJ2-2
cdr3_length: 17
clone_size: NA
d_call: NA
v_call: TRBV15
cdr3_aa: CATSRVSGTAATGELFF
cdr3_nt: TGTGCCACCAGCAGAGTTTCCGGCACGGCGGCTACCGGGGAGCTGTTTTTT

j_call: TRBJ1-1
cdr3_length: 15
clone_size: NA
d_call: NA
v_call: TRBV6-5
cdr3_aa: CASSYSGPLNTEAFF
cdr3_nt: TGTGCCAGCAGTTATAGTGGGCCACTGAACACTGAAGCTTTCTTT

j_call: TRBJ2-2
cdr3_length: 16
clone_size: NA
d_call: NA
v_call: TRBV2
cdr3_aa: CASSMRDSPNTGELFF
cdr3_nt: TGTGCCAGCAGTATGCGGGACAGCCCGAACACCGGGGAGCTGTTTTTT

j_call: TRBJ1-2
cdr3_length: 15
clone_size: NA
d_call: NA
v_call: TRBV11-2
cdr3_aa: CASSFLRVSSYGYTF
cdr3_nt: TGTGCCAGCAGCTTTCTCAGGGTATCTTCCTATGGCTACACCTTC

j_call: TRBJ2-7
cdr3_length: 15
clone_size: NA
d_call: NA
v_call: TRBV4-2
cdr3_aa: CASSQDYLETREQYF
cdr3_nt: TGTGCCAGCAGCCAAGACTACCTAGAAACGCGCGAGCAGTACTTC

j_call: TRBJ1-2
cdr3_length: 14
clone_size: NA
d_call: NA
v_call: TRBV27
cdr3_aa: CASSFGRGSYGYTF
cdr3_nt: TGTGCCAGCAGTTTTGGGCGGGGTTCCTATGGCTACACCTTC

j_call: TRBJ1-2
cdr3_length: 16
clone_size: NA
d_call: NA
v_call: TRBV27
cdr3_aa: CASSLQEGGGSYGYTF
cdr3_nt: TGTGCCAGCAGTTTGCAGGAAGGGGGGGGCTCCTATGGCTACACCTTC

j_call: TRBJ1-1
cdr3_length: 13
clone_size: NA
d_call: NA
v_call: TRBV6-5
cdr3_aa: CASNIRGNTEAFF
cdr3_nt: TGTGCCAGCAATATACGGGGGAACACTGAAGCTTTCTTT

j_call: TRBJ1-2
cdr3_length: 16
clone_size: few
d_call: NA
v_call: TRBV4-1
cdr3_aa: CASSQGEVGVDYGYTF
cdr3_nt: TGCGCCAGCAGCCAAGGGGAGGTAGGGGTTGACTATGGCTACACCTTC

j_call: TRBJ1-1
cdr3_length: 15
clone_size: NA
d_call: TRBD1
v_call: TRBV19
cdr3_aa: CASSIWDRMNTEAFF
cdr3_nt: TGTGCCAGTAGTATATGGGACAGAATGAACACTGAAGCTTTCTTT

j_call: TRBJ2-7
cdr3_length: 13
clone_size: NA
d_call: TRBD1
v_call: TRBV28
cdr3_aa: CASRRDSTYEQYF
cdr3_nt: TGTGCCAGCAGAAGGGACAGCACCTACGAGCAGTACTTC

j_call: TRBJ2-5
cdr3_length: 15
clone_size: NA
d_call: TRBD1
v_call: TRBV5-4
cdr3_aa: CASSYRDSNQETQYF
cdr3_nt: TGTGCCAGCAGTTACCGGGACAGCAACCAAGAGACCCAGTACTTC

j_call: TRBJ1-2
cdr3_length: 13
clone_size: NA
d_call: NA
v_call: TRBV7-6
cdr3_aa: CASSTTGSDGYTF
cdr3_nt: TGTGCCAGCAGCACAACAGGTTCGGATGGCTACACCTTC

j_call: TRBJ2-3
cdr3_length: 15
clone_size: once
d_call: TRBD2
v_call: TRBV18
cdr3_aa: CASSTRTSGTDTQYF
cdr3_nt: TGTGCCAGCTCAACCCGGACTAGCGGCACAGATACGCAGTATTTT

j_call: TRBJ2-4
cdr3_length: 11
clone_size: NA
d_call: NA
v_call: TRBV6-5
cdr3_aa: CASSYMGLEYF
cdr3_nt: TGTGCCAGCAGTTACATGGGTCTAGAGTACTTC

j_call: TRBJ1-2
cdr3_length: 13
clone_size: NA
d_call: TRBD1
v_call: TRBV5-1
cdr3_aa: CASSGGTVYGYTF
cdr3_nt: TGCGCCAGCAGCGGTGGGACAGTCTATGGCTACACCTTC

j_call: TRBJ2-3
cdr3_length: 17
clone_size: NA
d_call: TRBD2
v_call: TRBV10-2
cdr3_aa: CASSEPETSGSTDTQYF
cdr3_nt: TGCGCCAGCAGTGAGCCTGAGACTAGCGGGAGCACAGATACGCAGTATTTT